This TCR beta chain came from a study of blood T cell repertoires in COVID-19. As for the study in general: From the United States, Italy and Spain came samples of acute and convalescent COVID-19. Sources were T cells, B-cell-depleted T cells, or PBMCs; the material itself was cDNA or gDNA.

Per the study methods: Nucleated cell number was recorded as an estimate derived from reference gene primer amplification. The assay was immunoSEQ multiplex PCR, and TCRdb's table has in-frame clones only and misses some. D and trimming were read from the DNA, whereas the V and J calls and clone size are those reported in that table. This sample carries 200,000 to 250,000 clones, 70% to 90% of them seen once, and the ten largest clones take about an eighth. J lost 5 bases, V lost 6 bases, and 11 bases had no gene match. Germline CDR1 SNHLY, CDR2 FYNNEI. The CDR3 runs 15 residues. The specimen sequenced was peripheral blood. This chain connects TRBV2 to TRBJ1-2, with TRBD1 matching over 8 bases. The TCR originated in a woman between 18 and 30 years old who had recovered from COVID-19. CDR3 in amino acids: CASRGQQGVSYGYTF. The CDR3 DNA follows: TGTGCCAGCAGGGGTCAACAGGGGGTTTCTTATGGCTACACCTTC. The variable domain in full, completed from reference TRBV2 and TRBJ1-2, reads EPEVTQTPSHQVTQMGQEVILRCVPISNHLYFYWYRQILGQKVEFLVSFYNNEISEKSEIFDDQFSVERPDGSNFTLKIRSTKLEDSAMYFCASRGQQGVSYGYTFGSGTRLTVV.